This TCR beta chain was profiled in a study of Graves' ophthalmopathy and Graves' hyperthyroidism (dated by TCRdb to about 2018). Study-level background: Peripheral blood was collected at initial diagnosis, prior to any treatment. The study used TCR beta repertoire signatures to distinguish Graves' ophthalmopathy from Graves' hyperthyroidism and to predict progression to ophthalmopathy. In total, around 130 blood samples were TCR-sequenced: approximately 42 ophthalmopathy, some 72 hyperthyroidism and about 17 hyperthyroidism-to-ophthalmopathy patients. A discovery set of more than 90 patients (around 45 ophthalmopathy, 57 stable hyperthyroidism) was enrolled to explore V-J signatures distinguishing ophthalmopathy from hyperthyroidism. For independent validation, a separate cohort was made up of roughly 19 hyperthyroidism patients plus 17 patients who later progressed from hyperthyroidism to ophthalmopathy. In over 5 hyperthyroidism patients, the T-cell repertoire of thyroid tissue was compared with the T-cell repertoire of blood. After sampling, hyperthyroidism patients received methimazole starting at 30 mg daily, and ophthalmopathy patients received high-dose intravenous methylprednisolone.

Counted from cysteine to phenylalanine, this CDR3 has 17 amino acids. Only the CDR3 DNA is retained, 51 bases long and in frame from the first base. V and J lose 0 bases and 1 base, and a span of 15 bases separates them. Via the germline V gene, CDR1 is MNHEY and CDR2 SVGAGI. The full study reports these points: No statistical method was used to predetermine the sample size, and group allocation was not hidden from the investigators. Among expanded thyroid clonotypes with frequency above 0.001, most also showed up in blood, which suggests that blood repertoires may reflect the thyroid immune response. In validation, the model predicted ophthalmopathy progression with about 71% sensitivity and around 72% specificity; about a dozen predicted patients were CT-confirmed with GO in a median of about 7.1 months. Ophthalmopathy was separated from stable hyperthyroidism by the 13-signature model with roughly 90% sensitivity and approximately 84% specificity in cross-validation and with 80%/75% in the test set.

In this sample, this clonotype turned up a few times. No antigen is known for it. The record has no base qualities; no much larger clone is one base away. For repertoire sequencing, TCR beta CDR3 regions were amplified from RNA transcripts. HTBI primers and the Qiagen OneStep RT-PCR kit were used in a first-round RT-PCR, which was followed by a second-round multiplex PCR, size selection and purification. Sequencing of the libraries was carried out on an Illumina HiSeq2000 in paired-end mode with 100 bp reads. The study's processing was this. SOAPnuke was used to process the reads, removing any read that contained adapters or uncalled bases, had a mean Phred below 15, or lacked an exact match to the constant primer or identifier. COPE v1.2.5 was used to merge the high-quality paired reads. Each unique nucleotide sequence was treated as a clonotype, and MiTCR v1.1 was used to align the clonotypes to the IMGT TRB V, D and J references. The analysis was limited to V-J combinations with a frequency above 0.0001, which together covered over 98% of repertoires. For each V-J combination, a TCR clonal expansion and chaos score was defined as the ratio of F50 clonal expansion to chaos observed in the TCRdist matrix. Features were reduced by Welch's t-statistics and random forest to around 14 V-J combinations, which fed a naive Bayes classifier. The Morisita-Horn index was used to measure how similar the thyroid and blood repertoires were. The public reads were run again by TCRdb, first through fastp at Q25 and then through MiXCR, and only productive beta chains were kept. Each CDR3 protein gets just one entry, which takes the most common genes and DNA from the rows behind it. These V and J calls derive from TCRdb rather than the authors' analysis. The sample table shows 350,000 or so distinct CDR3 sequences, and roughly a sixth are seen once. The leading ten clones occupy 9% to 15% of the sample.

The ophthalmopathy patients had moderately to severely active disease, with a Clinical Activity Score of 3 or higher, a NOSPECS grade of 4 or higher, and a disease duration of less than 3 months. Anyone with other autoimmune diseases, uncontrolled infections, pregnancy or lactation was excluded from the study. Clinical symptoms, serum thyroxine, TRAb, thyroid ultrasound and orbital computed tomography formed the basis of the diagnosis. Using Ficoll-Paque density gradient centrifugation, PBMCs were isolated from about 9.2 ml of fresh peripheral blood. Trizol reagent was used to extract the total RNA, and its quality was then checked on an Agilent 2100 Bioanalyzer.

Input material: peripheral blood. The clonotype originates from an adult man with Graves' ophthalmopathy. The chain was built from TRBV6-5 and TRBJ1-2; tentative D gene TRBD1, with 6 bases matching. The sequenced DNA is TGTGCCAGCAGTTACTCGTTGGCAGGGGCAGATAACTATGGCTACACCTTC. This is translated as CASSYSLAGADNYGYTF.